This T cell receptor beta chain derives from a study of blood T cell repertoires in COVID-19. As for the study in general: From the United States, Italy and Spain came samples of acute and convalescent COVID-19. T cells, B-cell-depleted T cells, or PBMCs provided the cDNA or gDNA that served as material.

Original handling: Estimation of nucleated cell counts relied on the amplification of reference gene primers. TCRdb's copy holds only in-frame clones and misses some; the assay was immunoSEQ multiplex PCR. V and J calls and clone size are as listed in that table; D and trimming were resolved from the DNA. The table has some 73,000 clones, over 75% seen once. This clone was seen a single time. The sequence came from a woman aged 55-70 years with acute or convalescent COVID-19. The sequencing sample was made of peripheral blood.

The CDR3 nucleotides read TGTGCCAGCAGCTCTGGAGGTGGAGATACGCAGTATTTT. Translating it yields CASSSGGGDTQYF. The gene calls are TRBV7-3 and TRBJ2-3; possible D gene TRBD2, 5 bases. Per germline, CDR1 SGHTA and CDR2 FQGTGA. The CDR3 totals 13 residues. V was shortened by 4 bases and J by 5 bases, with 10 bases between the two germline ends.